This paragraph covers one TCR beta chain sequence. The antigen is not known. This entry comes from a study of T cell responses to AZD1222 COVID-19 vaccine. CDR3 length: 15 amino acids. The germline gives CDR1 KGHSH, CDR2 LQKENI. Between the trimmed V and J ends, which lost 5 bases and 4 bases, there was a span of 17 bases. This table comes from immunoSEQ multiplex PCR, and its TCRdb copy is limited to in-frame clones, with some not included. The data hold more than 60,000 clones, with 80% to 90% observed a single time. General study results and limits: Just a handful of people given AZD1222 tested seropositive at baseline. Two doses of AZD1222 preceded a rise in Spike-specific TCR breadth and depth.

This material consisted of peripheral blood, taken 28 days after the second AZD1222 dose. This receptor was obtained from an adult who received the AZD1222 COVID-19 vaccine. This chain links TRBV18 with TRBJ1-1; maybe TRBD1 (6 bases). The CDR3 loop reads CASSRYREGGTEAFF. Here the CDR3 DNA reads TGTGCCAGCTCAAGGTACAGGGAGGGGGGCACTGAAGCTTTCTTT. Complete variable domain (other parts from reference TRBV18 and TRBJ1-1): NAGVMQNPRHLVRRRGQEARLRCSPMKGHSHVYWYRQLPEEGLKFMVYLQKENIIDESGMPKERFSAEFPKEGPSILRIQQVVRGDSAAYFCASSRYREGGTEAFFGQGTRLTVV.